One sample yielded the 12 T cell receptor beta chains listed below, sequenced in a study of STAT5B mutations in CD4+ large granular lymphocyte leukemia (dated by TCRdb to the early 2020s). Receptors were amplified or captured by the immunoSEQ multiplex PCR assay. Held by TCRdb, this immuneACCESS table contains in-frame sequences only and omits some clones. Under half of the omission traces to an unresolved V gene where checked; the cause of the rest is unknown. The sample table lists tens of thousands of clones, 80% to 90% of them with a count of one. The top ten hold around 2.6% of the sample. The sequenced material came from CD4+ T cells from blood buffy coats. All receptors derive from a human donor in good health.

V usage is TRBV7-9 and J usage is TRBJ2-1; 10 bases are shared with TRBD2. Per germline, CDR1 SEHNR and CDR2 FQNEAQ (reference sequence). V dropped 5 bases and J dropped 8; count of bases not matched to a gene: 15. The CDR3 consists of 17 residues. CDR3 bases: TGTGCCAGCAGCCGACGGAGTCCTAGCGGGAGTTCAGATGAGCAGTTCTTC. Protein: CASSRRSPSGSSDEQFF.

The V call is TRBV11-2, the J call TRBJ1-5; D gene unclear. Germline CDR1 is SGHAT and CDR2 is FQNNGV. The CDR3 extends over 15 amino acids. Trimming took 0 bases from V and 3 from J, leaving 9 bases between them. The CDR3 DNA follows: TGTGCCAGCAGCTTAGAACCGGGGAACAATCAGCCCCAGCATTTT. Translating gives CASSLEPGNNQPQHF.

The chain combines TRBV7-2 with TRBJ1-4, with 8 bases aligning to TRBD1. The CDR3 is 16 amino acids. With 8 bases clipped from V and 8 bases from J, the junction kept 16 bases outside the gene matches. CDR1 SGHTA and CDR2 FQGNSA come from the germline V gene. CDR3 sequence (DNA): TGTGCCAGCGGCTCAACTGCGACAGGGGAAAGAGAAAAACTGTTTTTT. This translates into CASGSTATGEREKLFF.

The chain has TRBV5-8 and TRBJ2-4, with D perhaps TRBD1 (5 bases). Trimming took 4 bases from V and 3 from J, leaving 17 bases between them. Germline V CDR1 and CDR2: SGHTS, YDEGEE. CDR3 length: 16 amino acids. The CDR3: CASSLGWGRGKNIQYF. CDR3 DNA: TGTGCCAGCAGCCTGGGTTGGGGAAGGGGCAAAAACATTCAGTACTTC.

The chain joins TRBV7-3 to TRBJ2-2; TRBD2 is a possible D gene (5 bases). The V gene lost 5 bases and the J gene lost 6 bases, with 10 bases spanning the gap. This CDR3 is 13 amino acids long. CDR1 and CDR2 from the germline V gene are SGHTA and FQGTGA. The CDR3 here is CASSASGSGELFF. CDR3 DNA: TGTGCCAGCAGCGCCTCGGGGTCCGGGGAGCTGTTTTTT.

The chain has TRBV9 and TRBJ1-3, with TRBD1 as a possible D gene (6 bases). The CDR3 runs 16 residues. Germline V gene sequence: CDR1 SGDLS, CDR2 YYNGEE. V lost 7 bases to trimming and J lost 0 bases, with 17 bases between them. CDR3 sequence: CASAGRGGGSGNTIYF. The CDR3 DNA reads TGTGCCAGCGCGGGCCGAGGGGGGGGCTCTGGAAACACCATATATTTT.

V and J are TRBV10-2 and TRBJ2-2; TRBD2 matches at 7 bases. The CDR3 extends over 16 amino acids. CDR1 is WSHSY, CDR2 SAAADI, per germline. With V trimmed by 2 bases and J by 2 bases, 5 bases remained unmatched. The chain's CDR3 is CASSEQLAINTGELFF. The CDR3 region has the DNA TGCGCCAGCAGTGAGCAACTAGCGATTAACACCGGGGAGCTGTTTTTT.

The rearrangement uses TRBV28 and TRBJ1-2, with D unclear. V was cut by 5 bases and J by 0 bases, with 4 bases left in between. The CDR3 extends over 12 amino acids. Germline V gene data show CDR1 as MDHEN and CDR2 as SYDVKM. Written as DNA, the CDR3 is TGTGCCAGCAGTGCCTCTAACTATGGCTACACCTTC. Amino acid sequence: CASSASNYGYTF.

The rearrangement links TRBV6-1 to TRBJ1-2, with D perhaps matching TRBD1 (6 bases). The CDR3 runs to 14 residues. V gave up 7 bases and J gave up 6 bases, with 18 bases separating them. CDR1 is MNHNS, CDR2 SASEGT, per germline. The CDR3 nucleotides are TGTGCCAGCATCAAAGCGGGGGGCATAGATGGCTACACCTTC. It specifies CASIKAGGIDGYTF.

This clone has just a few counts. V usage is TRBV18 and J usage is TRBJ2-1, with D possibly TRBD1 on 7 matching bases. Germline V gene lookup returns CDR1 KGHSH and CDR2 LQKENI. The CDR3 has 15 residues. V was cut by 2 bases and J by 7 bases, with 15 bases left in between. CDR3 in DNA: TGTGCCAGCTCACCAGCGACAGGGACTCTGAATGAGCAGTTCTTC. It specifies CASSPATGTLNEQFF. The whole variable domain, filled in from reference TRBV18 and TRBJ2-1, reads NAGVMQNPRHLVRRRGQEARLRCSPMKGHSHVYWYRQLPEEGLKFMVYLQKENIIDESGMPKERFSAEFPKEGPSILRIQQVVRGDSAAYFCASSPATGTLNEQFFGPGTRLTVL.

This clone was counted only a few times. The V and J genes are TRBV2 and TRBJ2-7; D may be TRBD1 (6 bases). Germline V gene sequence: CDR1 SNHLY, CDR2 FYNNEI. This CDR3 comprises 13 residues. The V gene lost 6 bases and the J gene lost 1 base, with 10 bases spanning the gap. DNA of the CDR3: TGTGCCAGCAGGGGGACACTTTCCTACGAGCAGTACTTC. It translates to CASRGTLSYEQYF.

The chain joins TRBV28 to TRBJ2-3; 10 nucleotides match TRBD2. CDR3 length: 15 residues. With V trimmed by 6 bases and J by 5 bases, 8 bases remained unmatched. CDR1 and CDR2 from the germline V gene are MDHEN and SYDVKM. CDR3 sequence reads: CASSPASGRRDTQYF. DNA of the CDR3: TGTGCCAGCAGCCCCGCTAGCGGGAGAAGAGATACGCAGTATTTT.